This T cell receptor beta chain was recorded in a study of OX40 agonist ivuxolimab in advanced cancers. The germline V and J ends were trimmed by 2 bases and 4 bases, with 6 bases remaining between them. The CDR3 sequence is 13 residues long. The germline V gene encodes CDR1 MNHNY and CDR2 SVGAGI (reference sequence). Data came from immunoSEQ multiplex PCR; TCRdb stores just in-frame clones and leaves some out. The sample lists fewer than 80,000 clones, about nine tenths occurring once. The chain employs TRBV6-6 and TRBJ2-1; D is unresolved. The sample consisted of CD4+ or CD8+ T cells sorted from blood, taken in a trial of the OX40 agonist ivuxolimab. The clonotype was recovered from an adult with an advanced solid tumor such as melanoma, head and neck, liver or kidney cancer. CDR3 DNA sequence: TGTGCCAGCAGTTACCGCCCTTACAATGAGCAGTTCTTC. It specifies CASSYRPYNEQFF.